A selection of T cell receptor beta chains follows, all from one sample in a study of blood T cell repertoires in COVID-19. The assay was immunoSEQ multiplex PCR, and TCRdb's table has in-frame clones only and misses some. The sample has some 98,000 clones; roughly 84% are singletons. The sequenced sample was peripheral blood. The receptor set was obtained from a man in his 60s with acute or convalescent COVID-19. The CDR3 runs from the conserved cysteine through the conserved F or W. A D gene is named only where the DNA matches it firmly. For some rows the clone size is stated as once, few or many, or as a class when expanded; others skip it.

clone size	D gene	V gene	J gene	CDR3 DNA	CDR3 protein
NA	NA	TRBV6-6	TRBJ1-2	TGTGCCATCAGGGAAACAGGGAGCGCGGTGGGCTACACCTTC	CAIRETGSAVGYTF
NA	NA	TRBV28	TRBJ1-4	TGTGCCAGCAGTTCCCGTTACCGGGGAGCAACTAATGAAAAACTGTTTTTT	CASSSRYRGATNEKLFF
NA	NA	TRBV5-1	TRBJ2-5	TGCGCCAGCAGCCGTGGGCTAAAAGAGACCCAGTACTTC	CASSRGLKETQYF
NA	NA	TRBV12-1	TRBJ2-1	TGTGCCAGCAGCCGGGATGGGGGCAGGGTACTCTTC	CASSRDGGRVLF
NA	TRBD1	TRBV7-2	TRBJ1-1	TGTGCCAGCAGCGGGCGGGACAGGGTGAGGACTGAAGCTTTCTTT	CASSGRDRVRTEAFF
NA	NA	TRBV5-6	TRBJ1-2	TGTGCCAGCAGCTTCGCTCAGGGGAACTATGGCTACACCTTC	CASSFAQGNYGYTF
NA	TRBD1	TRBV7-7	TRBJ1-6	TGTGCTAGCAGCTCGCCAGACCCCGACAGGGTTTCACCCCTCCACTTT	CASSSPDPDRVSPLHF
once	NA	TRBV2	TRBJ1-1	TGTGCCAGCAGTGAAACCCGGGGTCAAACTGAAGCTTTCTTT	CASSETRGQTEAFF
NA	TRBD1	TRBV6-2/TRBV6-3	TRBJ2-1	TGTGCCAGCAGTTACCTGCAGAGGGGGCCGCGTGGGAATGAGCAGTTCTTC	CASSYLQRGPRGNEQFF
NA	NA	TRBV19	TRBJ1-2	TGTGCCAGTAGTATAGTCGCGGACTACTTAAGGGGCTACACCTTC	CASSIVADYLRGYTF
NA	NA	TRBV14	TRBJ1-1	TGTGCCAGCAGCCAAGATTCGGGAGTTCTGAACACTGAAGCTTTCTTT	CASSQDSGVLNTEAFF
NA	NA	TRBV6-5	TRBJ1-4	TGTGCCAGCAACGACGGAGGGAGAGGTGAAAAACTGTTTTTT	CASNDGGRGEKLFF
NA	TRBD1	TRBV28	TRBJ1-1	TGTGCCAGCAGTGGGACAGGGTGGAGTGAAGCTTTCTTT	CASSGTGWSEAFF
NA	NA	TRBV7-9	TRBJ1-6	TGTGCCAGCAGCACCCGGGACACCCAGGATTCACCCCTCCACTTT	CASSTRDTQDSPLHF
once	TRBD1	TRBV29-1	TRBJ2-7	TGCAGCGTGAGGGACAGGGGAACCTACGAGCAGTACTTC	CSVRDRGTYEQYF
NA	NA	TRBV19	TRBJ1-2	TGTGCCAGTAGTAGTACAGGATATGGCTACACCTTC	CASSSTGYGYTF
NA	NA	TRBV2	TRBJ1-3	TGTGCCAGTCTCCGGGAATCTGGAAACACCATATATTTT	CASLRESGNTIYF
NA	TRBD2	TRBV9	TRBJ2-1	TGTGCCAGCAGCGTAGTGGCGGGGGGGACCTACAATGAGCAGTTCTTC	CASSVVAGGTYNEQFF